Shown below are 26 T cell receptor beta chains from a single sample sequenced in a study of blood T cell repertoires in COVID-19. TCRdb's table, derived via immunoSEQ multiplex PCR, lists solely in-frame clones and lacks some. This table holds fewer than 130,000 clones, approximately 69% found once. Material: peripheral blood. Source of these receptors: a man older than 75 with acute or convalescent COVID-19.

This clone was seen more than once but under ten times. This chain joins TRBV5-6 and TRBJ2-5, with D hard to call. Germline V gene lookup returns CDR1 SGHDT and CDR2 YYEEEE. Trimming cost V 2 bases and J 1 base, with 6 bases left between them. The CDR3 consists of 13 residues. The chain's CDR3 is CASSFPGQETQYF. In DNA form, the CDR3 reads TGTGCCAGCAGCTTCCCGGGCCAAGAGACCCAGTACTTC.

This clone was recorded a few times. This chain uses TRBV14 with TRBJ1-6; 11 bases line up with TRBD1. V was pared by 0 bases and J by 8 bases, with 3 bases of the junction left unmatched. The CDR3 length is 16 residues. Germline V gene lookup returns CDR1 SGHDN and CDR2 FVKESK. The chain's CDR3 is CASSQDGQGAYSPLHF. As DNA, the CDR3 is TGTGCCAGCAGCCAAGATGGACAGGGGGCTTATTCACCCCTCCACTTT.

This clone came up once. This rearrangement joins TRBV18 to TRBJ1-2; 7 positions agree with TRBD1. V lost 1 base and J lost 7; bases outside the gene matches: 6. This CDR3 contains 14 residues. Germline V lookup: CDR1 KGHSH, CDR2 LQKENI. The chain's CDR3 is CASSPQGAGSGYTF. CDR3 nucleotides: TGTGCCAGCTCACCACAGGGGGCAGGCTCTGGCTACACCTTC.

The chain is built from TRBV9 and TRBJ2-1; 10 nucleotides align to TRBD2. Per the germline V gene, CDR1 is SGDLS and CDR2 is YYNGEE. The CDR3 runs 15 residues. The J segment lost 8 bases and the V segment lost 7 bases, leaving 12 bases of the junction unmatched. Here the CDR3 reads CASAPGTSARHEQFF. CDR3 nucleotides: TGTGCCAGCGCCCCCGGGACTAGCGCTCGCCATGAGCAGTTCTTC.

The chain combines TRBV6-1 with TRBJ2-2; 11 bases fit TRBD2. Per the germline V gene, CDR1 is MNHNS and CDR2 is SASEGT. V dropped 4 bases and J dropped 7; count of bases not matched to a gene: 11. The CDR3 covers 17 residues. In DNA, the CDR3 is TGTGCCAGCAGTGTTAATCTAGCGGGAGGAGTAGGCGGGGAGCTGTTTTTT. This sequence encodes CASSVNLAGGVGGELFF.

This clone was detected many times. This sequence joins TRBV5-6 and TRBJ2-5; possible D gene TRBD2, 5 bases. Trimming pared 0 bases from V and 1 base from J, leaving 10 bases between. Germline V gives CDR1 SGHDT, CDR2 YYEEEE. This CDR3 comprises 15 residues. Written as DNA, the CDR3 is TGTGCCAGCAGCTTGGATATCAGCGGCCAAGAGACCCAGTACTTC. It encodes CASSLDISGQETQYF.

V usage is TRBV24-1 and J usage is TRBJ2-3; TRBD2 matches at 10 bases. V dropped 2 bases and J dropped 2; count of bases not matched to a gene: 6. This CDR3 region has 17 residues. CDR1 is KGHDR, CDR2 SFDVKD, per germline. In nucleotides, the CDR3 is TGTGCCACCAGTGATTCCCCTGGGACTAGCGCCACAGATACGCAGTATTTT. Protein sequence: CATSDSPGTSATDTQYF.

This rearrangement joins TRBV12-3 or TRBV12-4 to TRBJ2-1; tentative D call: TRBD2 (6 bases). This CDR3 spans 12 amino acids. V was clipped by 3 bases and J by 7 bases, with 7 bases between them. CDR3 nucleotide sequence: TGTGCCAGCAGTTTCGGGGGAAATGAGCAGTTCTTC. This encodes CASSFGGNEQFF.

The chain links TRBV19 to TRBJ2-3; 8 positions match TRBD1. This CDR3 is 16 amino acids long. From germline, CDR1 is LNHDA and CDR2 SQIVND (reference sequence). With V trimmed by 5 bases and J by 2 bases, 9 bases remained unmatched. The CDR3, as DNA: TGTGCCAGTAGTGGACGGACAGGGCTTTACACAGATACGCAGTATTTT. Its translation is CASSGRTGLYTDTQYF.

The chain employs TRBV30 and TRBJ1-4, with 8 positions matching TRBD1. The V gene's germline CDR1 is GTSNPN and CDR2 SVGIG (reference sequence). The CDR3 sequence is 17 residues long. Losses at the gene ends were 6 bases for V and 0 bases for J; bases not matched to a gene: 12. The CDR3 DNA is TGTGCCTGTGGCGCAGGGGGCCTTTTTGCAACTAATGAAAAACTGTTTTTT. This translates into CACGAGGLFATNEKLFF. Drawing the rest from reference TRBV30 and TRBJ1-4, the complete variable domain is SQTIHQWPATLVQPVGSPLSLECTVEGTSNPNLYWYRQAAGRGLQLLFYSVGIGQISSEVPQNLSASRPQDRQFILSSKKLLLSDSGFYLCACGAGGLFATNEKLFFGSGTQLSVL.

The chain is built from TRBV3-1 (or the pseudogene TRBV3-2) and TRBJ2-3; 10 bases are a match to TRBD2. From germline, CDR1 is LGHDT and CDR2 YNNKEL (reference sequence). This CDR3 region has 16 residues. V lost 4 bases, J lost 4 bases, and 8 bases stayed unmatched. The CDR3 sequence is CASSRPSGSGADTQYF. The DNA for the CDR3 is TGTGCCAGCAGCCGCCCTAGCGGGAGTGGGGCAGATACGCAGTATTTT.

This chain uses TRBV28 with TRBJ1-5, with unresolved D. The ends were cut back, 7 bases at V and 0 bases at J, with 13 bases in the middle. The CDR3 has 15 amino acids. The germline gives CDR1 MDHEN, CDR2 SYDVKM. As DNA, the CDR3 is TGTGCCAGCACTTTGGGAGGGATTAGCAATCAGCCCCAGCATTTT. As protein: CASTLGGISNQPQHF.

This chain connects TRBV2 to TRBJ2-7; a possible D gene is TRBD2 (5 bases). The CDR3 has 12 residues. Germline loops: CDR1 SNHLY, CDR2 FYNNEI. Deletions cut 11 bases from V and 5 bases from J, with 16 bases between. CDR3 amino acids: CAGGSLRNEQYF. The DNA of the CDR3 is TGTGCCGGAGGATCACTCCGGAACGAGCAGTACTTC.

The chain is built from TRBV29-1 and TRBJ1-1, with a tentative D call TRBD1 (6 bases). The V end lost 8 bases, the J end lost 4 bases, and 14 bases lay between the germline ends. This CDR3 is built from 12 residues. The germline V gene encodes CDR1 SQVTM and CDR2 ANQGSEA. Here the CDR3 reads CSLRQGFTEAFF. CDR3 in DNA: TGCAGCCTGAGGCAGGGGTTCACTGAAGCTTTCTTT.

The CDR3 here is CASSPATGLSYGYTF. The CDR3 region has the DNA TGTGCCAGCAGCCCGGCGACAGGGCTGAGCTATGGCTACACCTTC. The J gene is TRBJ1-2, the V gene TRBV7-8; 7 positions match TRBD1. This CDR3 is built from 15 residues. J lost 4 bases, V lost 5 bases, and 10 bases had no gene match. Germline V gene data show CDR1 as SGHVS and CDR2 as FQNEAQ.

This clone was recorded at least ten times. The chain carries TRBV10-3 and TRBJ1-1; D uncertain. This CDR3 is 12 amino acids long. V lost 9 bases, J lost 2 bases, and 10 bases lay in between. Germline lookup yields CDR1 ENHRY and CDR2 SYGVKD. The CDR3 coding sequence is TGTGCCATGGGAGACCTAAACACTGAAGCTTTCTTT. Protein product: CAMGDLNTEAFF.

The chain couples TRBV28 to TRBJ1-1; the D is unclear. The CDR3 extends over 14 amino acids. V dropped 5 bases and J dropped 0 bases, with 10 bases sitting between them. From germline, CDR1 is MDHEN and CDR2 SYDVKM. The CDR3 nucleotides are TGTGCCAGCAGTCCCGGTTCCCTGAACACTGAAGCTTTCTTT. Protein sequence: CASSPGSLNTEAFF.

This chain links TRBV3-1 (or the pseudogene TRBV3-2) with TRBJ1-6; 9 bases agree with TRBD1. V lost 0 bases to trimming and J lost 9 bases; unmatched junction nucleotides: 6. Germline values: CDR1 LGHDT, CDR2 YNNKEL (reference sequence). CDR3 length: 16 amino acids. CDR3 sequence (DNA): TGTGCCAGCAGCCAAGATCTGGGACAGGGTGTTTCACCCCTCCACTTT. It yields the protein CASSQDLGQGVSPLHF.

The chain carries TRBV5-1 and TRBJ2-1, with unresolved D. There are 13 residues in the CDR3. CDR1 and CDR2 (germline): SGHRS, YFSETQ. With 2 bases removed from V and 8 bases from J, the gap between germline ends came to 11 bases. The CDR3 DNA is TGCGCCAGCAGCTTCCCCGAACGCGATGAGCAGTTCTTC. Translating it yields CASSFPERDEQFF.

V is TRBV6-4 and J is TRBJ1-2; D not resolved. Looked up from germline, CDR1 is MRHNA and CDR2 is SNTAGT. This CDR3 has 12 amino acids. Trimming cost V 4 bases and J 4 bases, with 7 bases left between them. CDR3 nucleotides: TGTGCCAGCAGTGGCACATTCTATGGCTACACCTTC. Translated: CASSGTFYGYTF.

This clone was detected a few times. This rearrangement joins TRBV29-1 to TRBJ1-2; tentatively, D is TRBD1 (5 bases). This CDR3 is 12 amino acids long. V lost 4 bases and J lost 5, with 11 bases in between. Germline CDR1 is SQVTM and CDR2 is ANQGSEA. As DNA, the CDR3 is TGCAGCGTTGGCCAGGGAGGGTATGGCTACACCTTC. Amino acid sequence: CSVGQGGYGYTF.

The V gene is TRBV10-3, the J gene TRBJ2-7; 7 nucleotides agree with TRBD1. The CDR3 has 16 amino acids. CDR1 and CDR2 (germline): ENHRY, SYGVKD. V was pared by 3 bases and J by 2 bases, with 10 bases of the junction left unmatched. CDR3 in DNA: TGTGCCATCAGTGACCTCCGGGACAGCCGAACCTACGAGCAGTACTTC. It specifies CAISDLRDSRTYEQYF.

The V call is TRBV19, the J call TRBJ1-1; maybe TRBD1 (6 bases). CDR1 LNHDA and CDR2 SQIVND come from the germline V gene (reference sequence). This CDR3 is built from 16 residues. The V end was cut by 5 bases, the J end by 4 bases, with 20 bases between. The CDR3 DNA sequence: TGTGCCAGTAGTGTGGACAGCCCTAGTCTCGGCACTGAAGCTTTCTTT. The encoded protein is CASSVDSPSLGTEAFF.

The chain combines TRBV2 with TRBJ2-6; D gene ambiguous. The germline V and J ends were trimmed by 8 bases and 2 bases, with 10 bases remaining between them. The germline gives CDR1 SNHLY, CDR2 FYNNEI. The CDR3 is 14 residues long. CDR3 sequence reads: CASAQLAGANVLTF. The CDR3 bases are TGTGCCAGCGCCCAGCTAGCTGGGGCCAACGTCCTGACTTTC.

The chain uses TRBV27 and TRBJ2-2, with TRBD2 matching over 9 bases. This CDR3 has 16 residues. The germline V gene has CDR1 MNHEY and CDR2 SMNVEV (reference sequence). The J segment lost 1 base and the V segment lost 7 bases, leaving 7 bases of the junction unmatched. The CDR3, as DNA: TGTGCCAGCATTACGCTAGCGGGGTTGAACACCGGGGAGCTGTTTTTT. Translation: CASITLAGLNTGELFF.

The chain couples TRBV28 to TRBJ1-5; possibly TRBD1 for D (6 bases). With 8 bases removed from V and 4 bases from J, the gap between germline ends came to 12 bases. Germline V gives CDR1 MDHEN, CDR2 SYDVKM. The CDR3 has 13 amino acids. The CDR3 here is CASEYRANQPQHF. The CDR3 region has the DNA TGTGCCAGCGAATACAGGGCTAATCAGCCCCAGCATTTT.